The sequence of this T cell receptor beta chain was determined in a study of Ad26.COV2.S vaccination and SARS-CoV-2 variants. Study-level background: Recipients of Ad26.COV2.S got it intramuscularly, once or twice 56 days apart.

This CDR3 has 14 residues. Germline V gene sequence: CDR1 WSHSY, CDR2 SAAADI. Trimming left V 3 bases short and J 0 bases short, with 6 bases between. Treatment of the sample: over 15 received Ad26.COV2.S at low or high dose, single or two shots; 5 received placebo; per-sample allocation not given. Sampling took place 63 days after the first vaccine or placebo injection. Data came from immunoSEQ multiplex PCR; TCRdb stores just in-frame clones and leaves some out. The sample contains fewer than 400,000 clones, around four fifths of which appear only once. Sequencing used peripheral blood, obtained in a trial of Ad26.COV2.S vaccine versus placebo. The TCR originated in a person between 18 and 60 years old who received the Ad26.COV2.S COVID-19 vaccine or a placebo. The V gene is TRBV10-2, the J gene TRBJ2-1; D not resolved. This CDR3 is CASSDLNSYNEQFF. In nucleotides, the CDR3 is TGCGCCAGCAGTGACCTAAACTCCTACAATGAGCAGTTCTTC.